The following is a TCR beta chain sequence with its context. What it binds is not known. Use of 60 Vbeta and 13 Jbeta primers characterized the PCR. Clones were read by immunoSEQ multiplex PCR, and TCRdb kept only the in-frame ones, dropping some. Altogether about 82,000 clones are present, around 77% being singletons, with the ten largest covering around 3.4%. The V gene's germline CDR1 is LNHDA and CDR2 SQIVND (reference sequence). With 9 bases clipped from V and 6 bases from J, the junction kept 17 bases outside the gene matches. This CDR3 contains 17 residues. The entry originates in a study of cytomegalovirus exposure and HLA in healthy donors. The study's findings and limits: The study labeled roughly 160 TCR beta chains cytomegalovirus-associated. Published work reported that the classifier diagnosed cytomegalovirus status with high specificity and sensitivity. A prior analysis recorded that most TCR beta V segments were productive about 90% or about 30% of the time.

This TCR was sampled from a man aged 50-59 years in good health and CMV-seronegative. The sample taken for sequencing was PBMCs. V is TRBV19 and J is TRBJ2-2, with 9 bases lining up with TRBD1. The CDR3 loop is CASLGRSGTGTSGELFF. Here the CDR3 DNA reads TGTGCCAGCCTAGGACGATCCGGGACAGGGACGTCCGGGGAGCTGTTTTTT.